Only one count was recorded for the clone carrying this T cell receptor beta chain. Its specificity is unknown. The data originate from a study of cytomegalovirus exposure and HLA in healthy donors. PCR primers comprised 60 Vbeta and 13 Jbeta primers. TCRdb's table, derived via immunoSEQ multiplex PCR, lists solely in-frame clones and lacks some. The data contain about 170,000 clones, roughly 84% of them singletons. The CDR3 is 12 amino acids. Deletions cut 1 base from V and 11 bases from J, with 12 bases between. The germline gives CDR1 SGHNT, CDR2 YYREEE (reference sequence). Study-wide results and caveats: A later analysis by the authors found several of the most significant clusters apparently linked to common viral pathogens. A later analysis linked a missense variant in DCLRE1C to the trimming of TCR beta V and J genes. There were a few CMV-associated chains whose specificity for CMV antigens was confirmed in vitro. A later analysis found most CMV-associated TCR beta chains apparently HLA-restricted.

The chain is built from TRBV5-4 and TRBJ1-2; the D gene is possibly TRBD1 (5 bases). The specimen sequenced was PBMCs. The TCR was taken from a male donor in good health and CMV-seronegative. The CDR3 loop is CASSLKAGRYTF. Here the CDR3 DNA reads TGTGCCAGCAGCTTGAAAGCGGGGCGATACACCTTC.